The following is a TCR beta chain sequence with its context. As yet, its antigen is unknown. The repertoire was sequenced with immunoSEQ multiplex PCR; TCRdb's copy has only in-frame clones and lacks some. The data show about 140,000 clones, with less than 90% seen just once and around 25% held by the top ten. As to time point: baseline pretreatment blood. Treatment described: 15 Gy SBRT to primary tumor, nephrectomy 4 weeks later. Germline V gene sequence: CDR1 SGHVS, CDR2 FQNEAQ. The CDR3 loop spans 16 amino acids. V lost 3 bases and J lost 2, with 15 bases in between. The sample belongs to a study of radiation and T cells in renal cell carcinoma. Findings of the study overall: Pretreatment tumor biopsies were lacking, so baseline clonotypes are unknown. In blood, top tumor clones expanded by 2 weeks, shrinking by 4.

This material consisted of blood, taken from a patient whose treatment included radiotherapy and nephrectomy. This TCR was sampled from a woman aged 50 to 65 with renal cell carcinoma. The chain is built from TRBV7-8 and TRBJ2-3; the D gene is possibly TRBD1 (5 bases). The CDR3 DNA is TGTGCCAGCAGCTTGGGGCACGCTACCAACACAGATACGCAGTATTTT. Translated, it gives CASSLGHATNTDTQYF.